This section outlines one T cell receptor (beta chain) sequence together with its context. What it binds is unknown. The sample comes from a study of cytomegalovirus exposure and HLA in healthy donors. Study in general: The same platform was used for the 90 to 150 validation repertoires as for the roughly 700 first-cohort repertoires, as reported in a later analysis. Study outcomes and limitations: Three chains linked to CMV were shown in vitro to be specific for CMV antigens. Reports showed the classifier diagnosing cytomegalovirus status with high specificity and sensitivity. The investigators catalogued 150 to 200 TCR beta chains as cytomegalovirus-associated.

Data came from immunoSEQ multiplex PCR; TCRdb stores just in-frame clones and leaves some out. The sample has over 250,000 clones, 80% to 90% seen once. The CDR3 has 15 residues. The junction had 10 bases not matched to a gene; V was cut back by 4 bases and J by 7 bases. Germline V lookup: CDR1 SNHLY, CDR2 FYNNEI. The rearrangement uses TRBV2 and TRBJ1-5, with 7 nucleotides matching TRBD1. This sequence was found in a woman aged 18 to 35 in good health and CMV-seronegative. The source material was PBMCs. This CDR3 reads CASSVGQGVGQPQHF. CDR3 coding DNA: TGTGCCAGCAGTGTGGGTCAGGGGGTCGGCCAGCCCCAGCATTTT.